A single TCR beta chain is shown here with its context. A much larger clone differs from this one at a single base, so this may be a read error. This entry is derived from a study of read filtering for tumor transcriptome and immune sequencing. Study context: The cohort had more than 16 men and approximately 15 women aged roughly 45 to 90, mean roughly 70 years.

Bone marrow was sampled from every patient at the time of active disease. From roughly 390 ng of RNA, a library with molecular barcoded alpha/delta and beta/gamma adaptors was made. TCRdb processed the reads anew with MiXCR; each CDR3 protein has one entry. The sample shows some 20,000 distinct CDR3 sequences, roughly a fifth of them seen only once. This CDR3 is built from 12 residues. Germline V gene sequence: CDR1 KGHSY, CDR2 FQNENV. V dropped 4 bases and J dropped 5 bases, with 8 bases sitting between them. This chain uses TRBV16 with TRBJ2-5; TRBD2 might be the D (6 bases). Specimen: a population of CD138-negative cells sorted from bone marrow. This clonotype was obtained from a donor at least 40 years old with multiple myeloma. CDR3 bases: TGTGCCAGCAGCCGGGACTGGGAGACCCAGTACTTC. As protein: CASSRDWETQYF.